This T cell receptor beta chain was captured in a study of T cells in women clearing cervical HPV infection. Overall study: Donors had HPV16-related CIN3 or worse; 2 had invasive cancer. Blood came at first lesion visit for cases, post-clearance for controls.

TCR beta CDR3 amplified by multiplex PCR from 950 to 1,500 ng genomic DNA. TCRdb keeps only in-frame clones here, not all; method: immunoSEQ multiplex PCR. The ten top clones account for under 25%, within a sample of 25,000 to 35,000 clones. On this clone itself: The CDR3 end is not reached by the read, which stops 3 residues before it; the germline J gene fills it in.

Each participant carried one incident cervical HPV16 infection only. Germline CDR1 reads LNHDA; CDR2 reads SQIVND (reference sequence). The CDR3 extends over 14 amino acids. The ends were cut back, 4 bases at V and 7 bases at J, with 16 bases in the middle. The sequenced sample consisted of blood buffy coat. This sequence joins TRBV19 and TRBJ2-5; TRBD1 might be the D (6 bases). The receptor was isolated from a woman aged 18-69 years with a cervical HPV16 infection that either progressed to CIN3+ or cleared (not recorded which). The CDR3 spells CASSKLQGQGTQYF. CDR3 DNA (partial): TGTGCCAGTAGTAAATTACAGGGCCAGGGGACC.